This TCR beta chain was sequenced in a study of T cell repertoires in cytomegalovirus infection. V lost 5 bases and J lost 2; bases outside the gene matches: 7. Germline V gives CDR1 SGHTA, CDR2 FQGNSA. The CDR3 runs 15 residues. This clonotype was seen more than once but under ten times. Its antigen is not identified. Each CDR3 protein gets one entry after TCRdb re-called the reads with MiXCR. The sample gives a few hundred thousand distinct CDR3 sequences, under 35% of which show up once; 20% is in the top ten. The source is a human donor in good health (CMV status not recorded). Some clones in this sample may be carry-over from other donors' samples. The input for sequencing was cultured PBMCs, taken from culture after CMV antigen stimulation. V gene TRBV7-2 combines with J gene TRBJ2-3; TRBD2 matches at 7 bases. As DNA, the CDR3 is TGTGCCAGCAGCCATCCGGCGGGAGCCACAGATACGCAGTATTTT. Translating it yields CASSHPAGATDTQYF.